The clone carrying this TCR beta chain was detected many times. The record originates from a study of blood T cell repertoires in COVID-19. Study overall: The United States, Italy and Spain were the sources of the acute and convalescent COVID-19 samples. T cells, B-cell-depleted T cells, or PBMCs provided the cDNA or gDNA that served as material.

Authors' data handling: Amplification with reference gene primers provided the estimates of nucleated cell counts. Profiling relied on immunoSEQ multiplex PCR, and the TCRdb table lists in-frame clones only, not all of them. From that table come the V and J calls and clone size; the DNA was used to work out D and trimming. Of 260,000 or so clones in the sample, 70% to 90% are singletons; the top ten hold 9% to 9.5%. Trimming took off 7 bases at V and 6 bases at J, with 16 bases between the two ends. This CDR3 has 12 amino acids. CDR1 and CDR2 from the germline V gene are SQVTM and ANQGSEA. The TCR comes from a man between 18 and 35 years old with active or convalescent COVID-19. The material sequenced was peripheral blood. The J gene is TRBJ2-7, the V gene TRBV29-1; D is perhaps TRBD1 (5 bases). DNA of the CDR3: TGCAGCGGTGGCCAGGGAAGTTTCGAGCAGTACTTC. Translation gives CSGGQGSFEQYF.